These 22 T cell receptor beta chains came from one sample sequenced in a study of blood T cell repertoires in COVID-19. The table came from immunoSEQ multiplex PCR; TCRdb's copy has only in-frame clones and leaves some out. The sample lists a few hundred thousand clones, roughly 85% occurring once. The source material was peripheral blood. The receptors were gathered from a man between 60 and 75 years old who had recovered from COVID-19.

The CDR3 sequence: CASSSRLAGGLRDTQYF. CDR3 bases: TGTGCCAGCAGCTCAAGACTAGCGGGAGGGTTGAGAGATACGCAGTATTTT. The rearrangement uses TRBV7-8 and TRBJ2-3, with 14 bases that match TRBD2. From germline, CDR1 is SGHVS and CDR2 FQNEAQ. V shed 4 bases and J 5 bases; nucleotides not matched to a gene: 8. This CDR3 has 17 amino acids.

The gene calls are TRBV3-1 (or the pseudogene TRBV3-2) and TRBJ2-5, with D perhaps TRBD2 (6 bases). This CDR3 spans 15 amino acids. The V end was cut by 1 base, the J end by 4 bases, with 13 bases between. The germline gives CDR1 LGHDT, CDR2 YNNKEL (reference sequence). CDR3 sequence (DNA): TGTGCCAGCAGCCAAGGTAGCGGACGAACAGAGACCCAGTACTTC. It translates to CASSQGSGRTETQYF.

Here the CDR3 reads CASSFGNTEAFF. The CDR3 nucleotides are TGTGCCAGCAGCTTCGGGAACACTGAAGCTTTCTTT. The chain joins TRBV7-9 to TRBJ1-1, with D unclear. This CDR3 contains 12 residues. Between the trimmed V and J ends, which lost 3 bases and 1 base, there was a span of 3 bases. Germline CDR1 SEHNR, CDR2 FQNEAQ (reference sequence).

The V gene is TRBV6-5, the J gene TRBJ2-7; D possibly corresponds to TRBD2 (6 bases). CDR3 size: 15 residues. V was trimmed by 8 bases and J by 2 bases, leaving 19 bases between them. Germline CDR1 reads MNHEY; CDR2 reads SVGAGI. In DNA form, the CDR3 reads TGTGCCAGCGAGCGATGGAGGGACGGAGCCTACGAGCAGTACTTC. Protein: CASERWRDGAYEQYF.

V is TRBV19 and J is TRBJ2-3; tentatively, D is TRBD1 (5 bases). The CDR3 is 14 residues long. Between the trimmed V and J ends, which lost 7 bases and 3 bases, there was a span of 14 bases. Germline V gives CDR1 LNHDA, CDR2 SQIVND (reference sequence). The CDR3 DNA follows: TGTGCCAGTACTAGTCCAGGGAAGACAGATACGCAGTATTTT. This codes for CASTSPGKTDTQYF.

V is TRBV2 and J is TRBJ2-3; perhaps TRBD2 as D (6 bases). The germline V gene has CDR1 SNHLY and CDR2 FYNNEI. CDR3 length: 14 residues. Trimming cost V 6 bases and J 2 bases, with 12 bases left between them. CDR3 nucleotide sequence: TGTGCCAGCAGCGCACGGGGGACCACAGATACGCAGTATTTT. Translation: CASSARGTTDTQYF.

This rearrangement joins TRBV5-1 to TRBJ2-5; maybe TRBD2 (6 bases). Germline CDR1 and CDR2: SGHRS and YFSETQ. Deletions cut 3 bases from V and 5 bases from J, with 17 bases between. This CDR3 region has 15 residues. The CDR3 loop reads CASSSRSGVGETQYF. The CDR3, as DNA: TGCGCCAGCAGCTCCCGATCGGGAGTGGGGGAGACCCAGTACTTC.

This clone came up a few times. The rearrangement links TRBV5-4 to TRBJ1-3; 7 bases match TRBD1. With 2 bases clipped from V and 2 bases from J, the junction kept 1 base outside the gene matches. CDR1 and CDR2 (germline): SGHNT, YYREEE (reference sequence). The CDR3 has 14 amino acids. Here the CDR3 DNA reads TGTGCCAGCAGCTTACAGGGGACTGGAAACACCATATATTTT. It yields the protein CASSLQGTGNTIYF.

This chain joins TRBV10-3 and TRBJ1-1, with TRBD1 as a possible D gene (6 bases). In germline, CDR1 is ENHRY, CDR2 SYGVKD. CDR3 length equals 13 residues. Trimming pared 11 bases from V and 4 bases from J, leaving 17 bases between. CDR3 amino acids: CASGGGDSTEAFF. CDR3 nucleotides: TGTGCCTCCGGGGGGGGCGACTCCACTGAAGCTTTCTTT.

The gene calls are TRBV5-1 and TRBJ1-2; D is unresolved. Looked up from germline, CDR1 is SGHRS and CDR2 is YFSETQ. The CDR3 length is 14 residues. The germline V and J ends were trimmed by 3 bases and 1 base, with 10 bases remaining between them. CDR3 loop: CASSSGLINYGYTF. The CDR3 bases are TGCGCCAGCAGCTCAGGACTGATTAACTATGGCTACACCTTC.

The chain employs TRBV13 and TRBJ2-6, with 8 bases that match TRBD2. The germline V gene has CDR1 PRHDT and CDR2 FYEKMQ (reference sequence). CDR3 length: 17 amino acids. Trimming removed 4 bases from V and 4 bases from J; junction bases left unmatched: 9. In DNA, the CDR3 is TGTGCCAGCAGCTCCAAAGGACTAGCTACCGGGGCCAACGTCCTGACTTTC. Residues: CASSSKGLATGANVLTF.

This clone was seen more than once but under ten times. The chain couples TRBV9 to TRBJ2-3; 9 nucleotides align to TRBD2. Germline CDR1 is SGDLS and CDR2 is YYNGEE. The CDR3 has 15 amino acids. The J segment lost 6 bases and the V segment lost 0 bases, leaving 5 bases of the junction unmatched. The CDR3 sequence: CASSVVGTSRDTQYF. In DNA, the CDR3 is TGTGCCAGCAGCGTAGTTGGGACTAGCCGGGATACGCAGTATTTT.

V usage is TRBV7-9 and J usage is TRBJ1-2, with a tentative D call TRBD1 (6 bases). In germline, CDR1 is SEHNR, CDR2 FQNEAQ (reference sequence). Between the trimmed V and J ends, which lost 5 bases and 3 bases, there was a span of 16 bases. This CDR3 region has 15 residues. CDR3 residues: CASSPSGGGHYGYTF. In DNA form, the CDR3 reads TGTGCCAGCAGCCCGTCCGGTGGGGGCCACTATGGCTACACCTTC. The full variable domain, in which reference TRBV7-9 and TRBJ1-2 provide the parts outside the CDR3, is DTGVSQNPRHKITKRGQNVTFRCDPISEHNRLYWYRQTLGQGPEFLTYFQNEAQLEKSRLLSDRFSAERPKGSFSTLEIQRTEQGDSAMYLCASSPSGGGHYGYTFGSGTRLTVV.

This chain connects TRBV6-2 or TRBV6-3 to TRBJ2-2, with a weak D call TRBD1 (6 bases). Germline values: CDR1 MNHEY, CDR2 SVGEGT. Trimming cost V 2 bases and J 6 bases, with 13 bases left between them. This CDR3 contains 15 residues. CDR3 in amino acids: CASSYGDNPPGELFF. The DNA of the CDR3 is TGTGCCAGCAGTTACGGGGACAACCCCCCCGGGGAGCTGTTTTTT.

The J gene is TRBJ2-1, the V gene TRBV19, with 9 bases aligning to TRBD2. J gave up 4 bases and V 5 bases, and 12 bases lay outside the gene matches. The germline V gene has CDR1 LNHDA and CDR2 SQIVND (reference sequence). CDR3 length: 17 amino acids. The CDR3 loop is CASSSRGIAGAYNEQFF. For the CDR3, the DNA is TGTGCCAGTAGTTCAAGGGGGATAGCGGGGGCATACAATGAGCAGTTCTTC. Filled out from reference TRBV19 and TRBJ2-1, the complete variable domain reads DGGITQSPKYLFRKEGQNVTLSCEQNLNHDAMYWYRQDPGQGLRLIYYSQIVNDFQKGDIAEGYSVSREKKESFPLTVTSAQKNPTAFYLCASSSRGIAGAYNEQFFGPGTRLTVL.

The chain has TRBV7-9 and TRBJ2-5, with 8 bases identical to TRBD2. The ends lost 5 bases at V and 2 bases at J; junction bases unmatched: 7. CDR1 is SEHNR, CDR2 FQNEAQ, per germline (reference sequence). The CDR3 runs to 15 residues. In DNA, the CDR3 is TGTGCCAGCAGCCCCCGGGAGGGGAGGCAAGAGACCCAGTACTTC. Its protein is CASSPREGRQETQYF.

The V call is TRBV18, the J call TRBJ1-1; TRBD1 might be the D (6 bases). The length of the CDR3 is 18 residues. Germline CDR1 and CDR2: KGHSH and LQKENI. V was trimmed by 3 bases and J by 0 bases, leaving 20 bases between them. In DNA form, the CDR3 reads TGTGCCAGCTCACCCCCGGGAGGGCTCCGACAGGTGAACACTGAAGCTTTCTTT. This sequence encodes CASSPPGGLRQVNTEAFF.

V is TRBV7-9 and J is TRBJ1-1; 9 nucleotides match TRBD1. From germline, CDR1 is SEHNR and CDR2 FQNEAQ (reference sequence). The CDR3 has 16 amino acids. The trim removed 0 bases at V and 3 bases at J, leaving 5 bases unmatched. The CDR3 nucleotides read TGTGCCAGCAGCTTAGCTAGGGACAGGGCCGACACTGAAGCTTTCTTT. This codes for CASSLARDRADTEAFF.

The genes are TRBV6-5 and TRBJ1-1; D possibly corresponds to TRBD1 (5 bases). The germline V gene has CDR1 MNHEY and CDR2 SVGAGI. CDR3 length: 12 residues. The V end was cut by 4 bases, the J end by 8 bases, with 11 bases between. CDR3 nucleotides: TGTGCCAGCAGTTCGATCGGGGGAGAAGCTTTCTTT. This encodes CASSSIGGEAFF.

The chain is built from TRBV29-1 and TRBJ2-5; 8 bases are a match to TRBD1. The CDR3 is 13 residues long. Trimming took 7 bases from V and 4 from J; bases not matched to a gene: 8. Germline V CDR1 and CDR2: SQVTM, ANQGSEA. As DNA, the CDR3 is TGCAGCGCCCTGACAGGGGAAGGAGAGACCCAGTACTTC. The encoded protein is CSALTGEGETQYF.

For the CDR3, the DNA is TGTGCCAGCAGCTCGGGAGTCCGCGAGCAGTACTTC. Residues: CASSSGVREQYF. The rearrangement joins TRBV5-4 to TRBJ2-7, with D possibly TRBD2 on 6 matching bases. The CDR3 is 12 residues long. Germline V gives CDR1 SGHNT, CDR2 YYREEE (reference sequence). The V end lost 3 bases, the J end lost 6 bases, and 10 bases lay between the germline ends.

V usage is TRBV18 and J usage is TRBJ1-1, with D unclear. Germline values: CDR1 KGHSH, CDR2 LQKENI. V lost 3 bases, J lost 0 bases, and 20 bases lay in between. This CDR3 region has 18 residues. Written as DNA, the CDR3 is TGTGCCAGCTCACCGGTTCCGATGGGAGGGATGGTGAACACTGAAGCTTTCTTT. It codes for CASSPVPMGGMVNTEAFF.